The 16 T cell receptor beta chains below all came from one sample that was sequenced in a study of blood T cell repertoires in COVID-19. Generated by immunoSEQ multiplex PCR, the TCRdb table keeps only in-frame clones and is missing some. The sample gives around 390,000 clones, approximately 90% of which show up once; roughly a tenth is in the top ten. Input material: PBMCs or T cells enriched from blood (not recorded which). The origin of the receptors is a woman aged 45 to 65 who had recovered from COVID-19.

The chain links TRBV14 to TRBJ2-3, with TRBD1 identical over 9 bases. J gave up 4 bases and V 0 bases, and 8 bases lay outside the gene matches. Germline lookup yields CDR1 SGHDN and CDR2 FVKESK. This CDR3 is built from 17 residues. The CDR3 region is CASSQETGGRSADTQYF. In DNA, the CDR3 is TGTGCCAGCAGCCAAGAGACAGGGGGGAGATCGGCAGATACGCAGTATTTT.

The genes are TRBV5-8 and TRBJ1-2; 8 nucleotides align to TRBD1. CDR1 and CDR2 from the germline V gene are SGHTS and YDEGEE. V lost 0 bases to trimming and J lost 4 bases; unmatched junction nucleotides: 8. The CDR3 has 16 residues. CDR3 sequence: CASSLGVDRATYGYTF. DNA for the CDR3: TGTGCCAGCAGCTTGGGTGTGGACAGGGCCACCTATGGCTACACCTTC.

The chain has TRBV4-3 and TRBJ2-5; 8 bases line up with TRBD1. The trim removed 0 bases at V and 3 bases at J, leaving 15 bases unmatched. CDR3 size: 19 residues. The germline V gene has CDR1 LGHNA and CDR2 YSLEER. The CDR3 sequence: CASSQDWFLGDRWEETQYF. In DNA, the CDR3 is TGCGCCAGCAGCCAAGATTGGTTCCTCGGGGACAGGTGGGAAGAGACCCAGTACTTC.

This clone was picked up many times. J is TRBJ2-5 and V is TRBV4-3; a weak D match, TRBD2 (7 bases). Germline values: CDR1 LGHNA, CDR2 YSLEER. The CDR3 is 15 residues long. The germline V and J ends were trimmed by 0 bases and 1 base, with 9 bases remaining between them. The CDR3 coding sequence is TGCGCCAGCAGCCAAGATAGGGGGGGCCAAGAGACCCAGTACTTC. Residues: CASSQDRGGQETQYF.

The chain employs TRBV7-2 and TRBJ1-3; no reliable D call. Trimming took 3 bases from V and 0 from J, leaving 6 bases between them. The CDR3 contains 14 residues. Germline loops: CDR1 SGHTA, CDR2 FQGNSA. DNA of the CDR3: TGTGCCAGCAGCTTGACAACCTCTGGAAACACCATATATTTT. It codes for CASSLTTSGNTIYF. The full variable domain, with the rest looked up from reference TRBV7-2 and TRBJ1-3, is GAGVSQSPSNKVTEKGKDVELRCDPISGHTALYWYRQSLGQGLEFLIYFQGNSAPDKSGLPSDRFSAERTGGSVSTLTIQRTQQEDSAVYLCASSLTTSGNTIYFGEGSWLTVV.

V and J are TRBV6-6 and TRBJ2-7, with D possibly matching TRBD2 (6 bases). The germline V and J ends were trimmed by 9 bases and 3 bases, with 15 bases remaining between them. Germline V CDR1 and CDR2: MNHNY, SVGAGI (reference sequence). The CDR3 consists of 13 residues. CDR3 DNA: TGTGCCAGTTTTCGGGACTCCTACTACGAGCAGTACTTC. The encoded protein is CASFRDSYYEQYF.

The V and J genes are TRBV4-1 and TRBJ2-2, with 10 positions matching TRBD2. V lost 5 bases and J lost 0; bases outside the gene matches: 12. Germline V gives CDR1 MGHRA, CDR2 YSYEKL. This CDR3 is built from 19 residues. The CDR3 reads CASSEAGPLAGTNTGELFF. For the CDR3, the DNA is TGCGCCAGCAGCGAAGCGGGCCCACTAGCGGGGACGAACACCGGGGAGCTGTTTTTT.

The V gene is TRBV24-1, the J gene TRBJ1-4; D not certain. Trimming removed 6 bases from V and 14 bases from J, with 15 bases in between. In germline, CDR1 is KGHDR, CDR2 SFDVKD. There are 12 residues in the CDR3. DNA for the CDR3: TGTGCCACCAGTCCTTTAGTACAGAGTCTGTTTTTT. Translating it yields CATSPLVQSLFF.

The V gene is TRBV19, the J gene TRBJ1-1, with D perhaps matching TRBD1 (5 bases). Germline V CDR1 and CDR2: LNHDA, SQIVND (reference sequence). The V end was cut by 3 bases, the J end by 3 bases, with 8 bases between. The CDR3 length is 13 residues. CDR3: CASSMGRHTEAFF. In DNA, the CDR3 is TGTGCCAGTAGTATGGGGCGTCACACTGAAGCTTTCTTT.

The chain has TRBV6-1 and TRBJ2-3, with a weak D call TRBD2 (6 bases). V lost 0 bases to trimming and J lost 4 bases, with 11 bases between them. There are 15 residues in the CDR3. CDR1 MNHNS and CDR2 SASEGT come from the germline V gene. CDR3 region: CASSEAIGGADTQYF. The CDR3 DNA follows: TGTGCCAGCAGTGAAGCGATCGGGGGAGCAGATACGCAGTATTTT.

The V gene is TRBV18, the J gene TRBJ1-1; no firm D call. Trimming stripped 6 bases from V and 2 bases from J, with 13 bases between. The CDR3 spans 14 residues. Germline V lookup: CDR1 KGHSH, CDR2 LQKENI. CDR3 DNA: TGTGCCAGCTCTGTCCTGGGGAGAAACACTGAAGCTTTCTTT. It specifies CASSVLGRNTEAFF.

This clone was detected a few times. V and J are TRBV4-2 and TRBJ1-4; D is unresolved. There are 11 residues in the CDR3. Per the germline V gene, CDR1 is LGHNA and CDR2 is YNFKEQ. Deletions cut 1 base from V and 13 bases from J, with 7 bases between. The CDR3 DNA reads TGTGCCAGCAGCCAAGGCATAGCACTGTTTTTT. Encoded protein: CASSQGIALFF.

This chain links TRBV7-8 with TRBJ1-2; D unresolved. Trimming left V 5 bases short and J 6 bases short, with 13 bases between. The germline gives CDR1 SGHVS, CDR2 FQNEAQ. This CDR3 has 13 residues. For the CDR3, the DNA is TGTGCCAGCAGCCGACAAGAGTTGGATGGCTACACCTTC. Its protein is CASSRQELDGYTF.

The genes are TRBV5-5 and TRBJ2-7; 9 bases fit TRBD2. The germline V gene encodes CDR1 SGHKS and CDR2 YYEKEE (reference sequence). V lost 4 bases, J lost 4 bases, and 9 bases stayed unmatched. This CDR3 is built from 15 residues. The CDR3 nucleotides read TGTGCCAGCAGCCTGGGGCGGGGGGGAGTGTACGAGCAGTACTTC. It codes for CASSLGRGGVYEQYF.

This sequence joins TRBV5-1 and TRBJ1-6; 8 positions agree with TRBD1. The CDR3 loop spans 18 amino acids. Germline-derived CDR1 and CDR2 are SGHRS and YFSETQ. V lost 1 base to trimming and J lost 2 bases; unmatched junction nucleotides: 8. The CDR3 DNA reads as TGCGCCAGCAGCTTGATGGGACAGGACATAACCTATAATTCACCCCTCCACTTT. Amino acids: CASSLMGQDITYNSPLHF.

J is TRBJ1-2 and V is TRBV12-3 or TRBV12-4; tentatively, D is TRBD1 (6 bases). The CDR3 has 13 residues. The germline V and J ends were trimmed by 6 bases and 6 bases, with 14 bases remaining between them. The CDR3 here is CASSAGTTDGYTF. The CDR3 nucleotides read TGTGCCAGCAGCGCCGGGACAACGGATGGCTACACCTTC.